This entry lists 6 T cell receptor beta chains sequenced from one sample in a study of T cell clonality in common variable immunodeficiency. General observations from the study: Fewer deletions and N-nucleotide insertions were reportedly seen in common variable immunodeficiency TCR beta sequences.

No antigen is known for these receptors. Sequenced by immunoSEQ multiplex PCR; TCRdb stores in-frame clones only, minus some. The sample shows approximately 28,000 clones, no singletons; the ten largest hold approximately 3%. The specimen sequenced was peripheral blood mononuclear cells. Every receptor here comes from a human donor with common variable immunodeficiency.

This clone occurred many times. Sequencing ends 3 residues short of the CDR3 end; the germline J gene provides the rest. The chain combines TRBV30 with TRBJ2-7; D is undetermined. CDR1 is GTSNPN, CDR2 SVGIG, per germline (reference sequence). The CDR3 has 12 residues. Trimming stripped 0 bases from V and 4 bases from J, with 7 bases between. CDR3: CAWSVILYEQYF. Partial CDR3 DNA: TGTGCCTGGAGTGTTATCCTATACGAG.

A word on this clone: The CDR3 is cut off 3 residues early in the read; its end comes from the germline J gene. This chain links TRBV18 with TRBJ1-6; D remains unclear. Germline-derived CDR1 and CDR2 are KGHSH and LQKENI. V gave up 2 bases and J gave up 4 bases, with 12 bases separating them. The CDR3 length is 16 residues. CDR3 residues: CASSPDVAPYNSPLHF. CDR3 bases read: TGTGCCAGCTCACCAGACGTAGCCCCATATAATTCACCC.

This clone was counted at least ten times. Read coverage stops 3 residues before the CDR3 terminus; the germline J gene supplies the remainder. The chain recombines TRBV5-1 with TRBJ1-1, with D possibly TRBD1 on 6 matching bases. The germline V gene has CDR1 SGHRS and CDR2 YFSETQ. This CDR3 spans 15 amino acids. Trimming pared 0 bases from V and 1 base from J, leaving 10 bases between. This CDR3 reads CASSLGHRANTEAFF. CDR3 DNA, as far as it was read: TGCGCCAGCAGCTTGGGACACAGGGCGAACACTGAA.

This clone came up many times. The sequence runs out 3 residues before the end of the CDR3; the remainder is reconstructed from the germline J gene. The V and J genes are TRBV10-3 and TRBJ2-7; D is possibly TRBD2 (6 bases). Trimming removed 3 bases at V and 2 bases at J, with 17 bases between. The CDR3 extends over 16 amino acids. Germline loops: CDR1 ENHRY, CDR2 SYGVKD. The sequenced part of the CDR3 DNA is TGTGCCATCAGTGAACCTAGCGAGATGGCAGCCTACGAG. Amino acids: CAISEPSEMAAYE. Given in full, the CDR3 is CAISEPSEMAAYEQYF.

This clone was picked up many times. Coverage ceases 3 residues before the CDR3 finishes, and the germline J gene fills in the end. J is TRBJ2-1 and V is TRBV11-3; D gene uncertain. The CDR3 covers 13 residues. Trimming took 2 bases from V and 5 from J, leaving 7 bases between them. Germline CDR1 SGHNT, CDR2 YENEEA. This CDR3 is CASSLSRDNEQFF. The sequenced part of the CDR3 DNA is TGTGCCAGCAGCTTAAGCCGGGACAATGAG.

This clone has at least ten counts. Read coverage stops 3 residues before the CDR3 terminus; the germline J gene supplies the remainder. The chain combines TRBV20-1 with TRBJ2-4; 7 bases match TRBD2. Germline values: CDR1 DFQATT, CDR2 SNEGSKA (reference sequence). The CDR3 totals 19 residues. The V and J ends lost 6 bases and 7 bases, in that order; junction bases with no gene match: 27. The DNA read from the CDR3 is TGCAGTGCAACGGGAATTTTTGCGGGAGCCCCCCCCGCGGGTAACATT. This translates into CSATGIFAGAPPAGNI. The entire CDR3 protein is CSATGIFAGAPPAGNIQYF.